A selection of T cell receptor beta chains follows, all from one sample in a study of siplizumab effects on memory and regulatory T cells. The table came from immunoSEQ multiplex PCR; TCRdb's copy has only in-frame clones and leaves some out. The sample lists tens of thousands of clones, about 90% occurring once. Sequenced: CD8+ T cells sorted from blood. Receptors were obtained from a human donor in good health. CDR3s include the opening cysteine and the closing phenylalanine or tryptophan. Each record gives: J gene, clone size, D gene, V gene, CDR3 protein, CDR3 DNA. D genes are given only for firm matches. For some rows the clone size is stated as once, few or many, or as a class when expanded; others skip it.

>TRBJ2-3|.|.|TRBV20-1
CSAQSGYTQYF
TGCAGTGCCCAAAGCGGGTATACGCAGTATTTT
>TRBJ1-4|.|.|TRBV11-2
CASSSGSEGPSNEKLFF
TGTGCCAGCAGCTCCGGGTCCGAAGGGCCATCCAATGAAAAACTGTTTTTT
>TRBJ2-3|.|.|TRBV11-2
CASSLVVTAPTDTQYF
TGTGCCAGCAGCTTAGTAGTCACGGCGCCCACAGATACGCAGTATTTT
>TRBJ2-1|.|.|TRBV5-1
CASSLAGGTYSYNEQFF
TGCGCCAGCAGCTTGGCAGGCGGGACTTACTCCTACAATGAGCAGTTCTTC
>TRBJ1-2|.|.|TRBV27
CASSSLRRDYGYTF
TGTGCCAGCAGTTCCCTCAGGAGGGACTATGGCTACACCTTC
>TRBJ2-1|.|.|TRBV9
CASSPRQGGYNEQFF
TGTGCCAGCAGCCCTCGACAGGGAGGTTACAATGAGCAGTTCTTC
>TRBJ2-2|.|TRBD2|TRBV6-1
CASSDLPIILSGSDTGELFF
TGTGCCAGCAGTGACCTTCCTATCATTCTAAGCGGGAGCGACACCGGGGAGCTGTTTTTT
>TRBJ1-5|.|.|TRBV6-5
CASSWTAGQPQHF
TGTGCCAGCAGTTGGACAGCGGGGCAGCCCCAGCATTTT
>TRBJ1-6|.|.|TRBV19
CASTKGLGNSPLHF
TGTGCCAGTACCAAGGGGTTGGGAAATTCACCCCTCCACTTT
>TRBJ2-1|.|TRBD2|TRBV6-5
CASSYSGRANEQFF
TGTGCCAGCAGTTACTCCGGGAGGGCCAATGAGCAGTTCTTC
>TRBJ2-2|.|.|TRBV4-2
CASSQAGFGELFF
TGTGCCAGCAGCCAAGCGGGGTTCGGGGAGCTGTTTTTT
>TRBJ1-2|.|.|TRBV4-2
CASSQDLVTNYGYTF
TGTGCCAGCAGCCAAGATCTGGTAACTAACTATGGCTACACCTTC
>TRBJ2-3|.|.|TRBV5-8
CASSMDSTDTQYF
TGTGCCAGCAGCATGGACAGCACAGATACGCAGTATTTT
>TRBJ2-7|medium-sized|TRBD2|TRBV7-9
CASSPGLAGIYEQYF
TGTGCCAGCAGCCCGGGACTAGCGGGGATTTACGAGCAGTACTTC
>TRBJ2-7|.|.|TRBV27
CASSLETASYEQYF
TGTGCCAGCAGTTTAGAGACAGCTTCCTACGAGCAGTACTTC
>TRBJ2-2|.|.|TRBV19
CASSRGLPSGNTGELFF
TGTGCCAGTAGCAGAGGCCTACCCTCTGGGAACACCGGGGAGCTGTTTTTT
>TRBJ2-3|.|.|TRBV27
CASSPMGGSTDTQYF
TGTGCCAGCAGCCCGATGGGCGGGAGCACAGATACGCAGTATTTT
>TRBJ1-5|.|.|TRBV15
CATSRDRGINQPQHF
TGTGCCACCAGCAGAGATCGGGGGATCAATCAGCCCCAGCATTTT
>TRBJ1-1|once|.|TRBV4-1
CASSQVGGGTEAFF
TGCGCCAGCAGCCAAGTGGGGGGGGGCACTGAAGCTTTCTTT
>TRBJ2-7|.|.|TRBV18
CASSPLQDSYEQYF
TGTGCCAGCTCACCCTTACAGGATTCCTACGAGCAGTACTTC
>TRBJ2-7|.|.|TRBV7-6
CASRFQLGYEQYF
TGTGCCAGCAGATTTCAACTAGGTTACGAGCAGTACTTC
>TRBJ2-2|.|.|TRBV7-8
CASRLTLSGTGELFF
TGTGCCAGCAGGTTAACCCTAAGTGGCACCGGGGAGCTGTTTTTT
>TRBJ2-1|.|.|TRBV7-6
CASSLGNEQFF
TGTGCCAGCAGCTTAGGGAATGAGCAGTTCTTC
>TRBJ1-5|few|.|TRBV11-3
CASEGGLYSNQPQHF
TGTGCCAGCGAGGGAGGTTTGTATAGCAATCAGCCCCAGCATTTT
>TRBJ2-7|.|.|TRBV27
CASSLSISYEQYF
TGTGCCAGCAGTTTATCGATAAGCTACGAGCAGTACTTC
>TRBJ1-6|.|.|TRBV6-5
CASSPTLGGNSPLHF
TGTGCCAGCAGCCCGACATTAGGGGGAAATTCACCCCTCCACTTT